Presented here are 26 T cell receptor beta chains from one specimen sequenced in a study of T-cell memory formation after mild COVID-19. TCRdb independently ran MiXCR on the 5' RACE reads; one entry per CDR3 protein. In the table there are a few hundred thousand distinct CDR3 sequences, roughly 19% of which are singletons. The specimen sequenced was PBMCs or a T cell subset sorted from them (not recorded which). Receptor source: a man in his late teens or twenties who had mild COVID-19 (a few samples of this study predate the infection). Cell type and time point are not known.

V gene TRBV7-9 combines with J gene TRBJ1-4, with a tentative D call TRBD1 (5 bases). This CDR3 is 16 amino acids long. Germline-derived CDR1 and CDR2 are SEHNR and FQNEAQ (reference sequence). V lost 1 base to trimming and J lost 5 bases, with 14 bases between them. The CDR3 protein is CASSLVLSTVNEKLFF. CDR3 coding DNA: TGTGCCAGCAGCTTAGTTCTTTCGACAGTCAATGAAAAACTGTTTTTT.

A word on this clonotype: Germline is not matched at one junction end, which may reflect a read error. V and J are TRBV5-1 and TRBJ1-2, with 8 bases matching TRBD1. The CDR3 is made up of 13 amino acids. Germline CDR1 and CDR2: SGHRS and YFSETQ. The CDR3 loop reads CPSSPGQDYGYTF. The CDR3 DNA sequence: TGCCCCAGCAGTCCGGGACAGGACTATGGCTACACCTTC.

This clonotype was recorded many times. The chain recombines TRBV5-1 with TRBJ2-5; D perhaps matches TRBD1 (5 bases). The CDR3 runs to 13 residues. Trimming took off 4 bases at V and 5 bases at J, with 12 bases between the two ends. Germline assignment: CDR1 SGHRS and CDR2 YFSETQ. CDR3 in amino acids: CASSNQGSETQYF. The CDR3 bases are TGCGCCAGCAGCAATCAGGGATCGGAGACCCAGTACTTC.

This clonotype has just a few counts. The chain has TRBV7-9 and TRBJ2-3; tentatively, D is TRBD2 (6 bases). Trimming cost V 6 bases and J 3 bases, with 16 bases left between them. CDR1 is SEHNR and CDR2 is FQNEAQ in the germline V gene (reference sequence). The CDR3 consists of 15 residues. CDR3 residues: CASRPSRGSTDTQYF. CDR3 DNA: TGTGCCAGCAGGCCATCCCGGGGGTCTACAGATACGCAGTATTTT. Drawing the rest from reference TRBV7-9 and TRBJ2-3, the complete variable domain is DTGVSQNPRHKITKRGQNVTFRCDPISEHNRLYWYRQTLGQGPEFLTYFQNEAQLEKSRLLSDRFSAERPKGSFSTLEIQRTEQGDSAMYLCASRPSRGSTDTQYFGPGTRLTVL.

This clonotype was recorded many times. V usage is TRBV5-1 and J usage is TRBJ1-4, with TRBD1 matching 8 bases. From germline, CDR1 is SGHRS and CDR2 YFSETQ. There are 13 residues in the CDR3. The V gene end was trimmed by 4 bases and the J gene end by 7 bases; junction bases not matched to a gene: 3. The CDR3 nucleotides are TGCGCCAGCAGCCTAGGACAGGGTGAAAAACTGTTTTTT. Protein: CASSLGQGEKLFF.

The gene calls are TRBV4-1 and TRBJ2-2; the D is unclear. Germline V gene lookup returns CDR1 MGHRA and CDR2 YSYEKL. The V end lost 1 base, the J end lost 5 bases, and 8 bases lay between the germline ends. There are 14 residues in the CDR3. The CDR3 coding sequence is TGCGCCAGCAGCCAAGGTCCGTCGACCGGGGAGCTGTTTTTT. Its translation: CASSQGPSTGELFF.

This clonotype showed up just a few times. The DNA of the CDR3 is TGCGCCAGCAGCCAAGATGGAATCATGGAGGAGTGGGACTATGGCTACACCTTC. It specifies CASSQDGIMEEWDYGYTF. The rearrangement uses TRBV4-1 and TRBJ1-2; no clear D. In germline, CDR1 is MGHRA, CDR2 YSYEKL. This CDR3 comprises 18 residues. V was trimmed by 0 bases and J by 3 bases, leaving 20 bases between them.

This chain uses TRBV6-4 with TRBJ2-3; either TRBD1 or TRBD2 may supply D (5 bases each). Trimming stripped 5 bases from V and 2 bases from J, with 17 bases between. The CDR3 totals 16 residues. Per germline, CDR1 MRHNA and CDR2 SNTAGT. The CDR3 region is CASSIRDQYNTDTQYF. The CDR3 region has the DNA TGTGCCAGCAGTATCCGGGACCAATATAACACAGATACGCAGTATTTT.

The CDR3 sequence: CASSFDRGGNQPQHF. CDR3 DNA sequence: TGTGCCAGCAGCTTTGACAGGGGTGGCAATCAGCCCCAGCATTTT. The genes are TRBV7-2 and TRBJ1-5; 8 positions match TRBD1. The CDR3 spans 15 residues. Germline CDR1 reads SGHTA; CDR2 reads FQGNSA. Trimming took 3 bases from V and 2 from J; bases not matched to a gene: 3.

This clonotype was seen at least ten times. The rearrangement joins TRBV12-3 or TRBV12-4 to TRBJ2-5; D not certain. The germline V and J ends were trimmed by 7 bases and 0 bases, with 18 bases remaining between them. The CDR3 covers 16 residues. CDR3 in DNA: TGTGCCAGCACCCTGGGTTCCATTGGCTACCAAGAGACCCAGTACTTC. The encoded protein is CASTLGSIGYQETQYF.

Written as DNA, the CDR3 is TGCAGTGCTAGACATACTAGCGACGTTCGGGCTGCGCAGTATTTT. It specifies CSARHTSDVRAAQYF. The V call is TRBV20-1, the J call TRBJ2-3; 7 nucleotides line up with TRBD2. After removal of 2 bases from V and 10 bases from J, the junction contained 15 bases not matched to a gene. This CDR3 is 15 amino acids long. Looked up from germline, CDR1 is DFQATT and CDR2 is SNEGSKA (reference sequence).

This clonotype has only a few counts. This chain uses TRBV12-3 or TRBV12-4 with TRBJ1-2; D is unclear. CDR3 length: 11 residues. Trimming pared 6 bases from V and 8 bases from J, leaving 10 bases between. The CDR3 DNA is TGTGCCAGCAGCCAATCTCGAGGCTACACCTTC. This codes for CASSQSRGYTF.

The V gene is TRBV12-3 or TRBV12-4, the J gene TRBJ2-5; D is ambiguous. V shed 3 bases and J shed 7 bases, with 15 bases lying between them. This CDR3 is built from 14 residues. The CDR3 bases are TGTGCCAGCAGTTTTTCACAATCGTCGGGGACCCAGTACTTC. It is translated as CASSFSQSSGTQYF.

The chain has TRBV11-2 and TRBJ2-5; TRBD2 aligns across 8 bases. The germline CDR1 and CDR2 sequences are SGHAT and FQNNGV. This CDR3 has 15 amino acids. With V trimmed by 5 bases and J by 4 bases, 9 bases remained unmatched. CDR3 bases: TGTGCCAGCAGCGGTGGGCGGGGGGAAGGAGAGACCCAGTACTTC. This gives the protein CASSGGRGEGETQYF. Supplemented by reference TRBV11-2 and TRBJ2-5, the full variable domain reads EAGVAQSPRYKIIEKRQSVAFWCNPISGHATLYWYQQILGQGPKLLIQFQNNGVVDDSQLPKDRFSAERLKGVDSTLKIQPAKLEDSAVYLCASSGGRGEGETQYFGPGTRLLVL.

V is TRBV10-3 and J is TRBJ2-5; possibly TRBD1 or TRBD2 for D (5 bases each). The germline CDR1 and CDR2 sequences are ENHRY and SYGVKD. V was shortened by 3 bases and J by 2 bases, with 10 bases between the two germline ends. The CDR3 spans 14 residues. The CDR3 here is CAISDSDRQETQYF. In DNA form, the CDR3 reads TGTGCCATCAGTGATAGCGACAGACAAGAGACCCAGTACTTC.

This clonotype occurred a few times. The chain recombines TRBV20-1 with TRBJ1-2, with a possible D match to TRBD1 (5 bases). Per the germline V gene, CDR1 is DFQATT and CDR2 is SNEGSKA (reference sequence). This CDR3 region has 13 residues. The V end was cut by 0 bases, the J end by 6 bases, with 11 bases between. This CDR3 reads CSARDWGRDGYTF. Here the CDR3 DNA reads TGCAGTGCTAGAGACTGGGGGAGGGATGGCTACACCTTC.

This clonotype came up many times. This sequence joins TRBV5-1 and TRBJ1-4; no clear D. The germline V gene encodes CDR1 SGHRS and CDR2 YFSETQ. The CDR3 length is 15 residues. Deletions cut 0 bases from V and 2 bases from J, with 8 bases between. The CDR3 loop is CASSLGTATNEKLFF. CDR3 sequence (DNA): TGCGCCAGCAGCTTGGGAACAGCCACTAATGAAAAACTGTTTTTT.

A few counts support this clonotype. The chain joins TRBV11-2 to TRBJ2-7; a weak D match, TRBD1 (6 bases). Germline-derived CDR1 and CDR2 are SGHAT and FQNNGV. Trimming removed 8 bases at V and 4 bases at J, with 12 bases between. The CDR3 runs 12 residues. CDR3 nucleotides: TGTGCCAGCGAGTCCAGGGGTTACGAGCAGTACTTC. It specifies CASESRGYEQYF.

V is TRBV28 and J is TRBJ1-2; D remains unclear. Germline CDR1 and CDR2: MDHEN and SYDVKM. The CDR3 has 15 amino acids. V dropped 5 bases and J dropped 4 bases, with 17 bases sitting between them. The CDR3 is CASSPGGLRVYGYTF. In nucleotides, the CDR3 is TGTGCCAGCAGTCCCGGTGGTTTAAGGGTCTATGGCTACACCTTC.

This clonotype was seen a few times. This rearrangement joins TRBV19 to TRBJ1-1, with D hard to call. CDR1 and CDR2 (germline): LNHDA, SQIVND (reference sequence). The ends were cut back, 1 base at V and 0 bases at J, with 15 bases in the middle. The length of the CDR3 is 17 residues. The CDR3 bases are TGTGCCAGTAGTATAGTGGGCGAAGCGGTCCTGAACACTGAAGCTTTCTTT. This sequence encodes CASSIVGEAVLNTEAFF.

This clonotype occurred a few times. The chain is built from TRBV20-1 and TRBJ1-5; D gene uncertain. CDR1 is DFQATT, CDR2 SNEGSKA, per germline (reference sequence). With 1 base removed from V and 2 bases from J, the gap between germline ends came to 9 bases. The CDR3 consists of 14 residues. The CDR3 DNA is TGCAGTGCTAGAGTCCGTACAGGCAATCAGCCCCAGCATTTT. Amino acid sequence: CSARVRTGNQPQHF.

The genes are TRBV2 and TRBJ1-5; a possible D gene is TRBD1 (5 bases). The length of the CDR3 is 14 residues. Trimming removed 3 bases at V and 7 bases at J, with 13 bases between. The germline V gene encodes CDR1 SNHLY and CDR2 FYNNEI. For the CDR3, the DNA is TGTGCCAGCAGTGATAATTGGGGCGGACAGCCCCAGCATTTT. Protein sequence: CASSDNWGGQPQHF. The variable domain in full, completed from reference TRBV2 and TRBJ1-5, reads EPEVTQTPSHQVTQMGQEVILRCVPISNHLYFYWYRQILGQKVEFLVSFYNNEISEKSEIFDDQFSVERPDGSNFTLKIRSTKLEDSAMYFCASSDNWGGQPQHFGDGTRLSIL.

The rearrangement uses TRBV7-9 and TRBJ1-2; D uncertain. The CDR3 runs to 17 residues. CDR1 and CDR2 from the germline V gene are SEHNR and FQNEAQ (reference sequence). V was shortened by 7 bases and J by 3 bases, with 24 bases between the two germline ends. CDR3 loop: CASTGPLTASGDYGYTF. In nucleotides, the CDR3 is TGTGCCAGCACCGGGCCTCTGACCGCGTCTGGAGACTATGGCTACACCTTC.

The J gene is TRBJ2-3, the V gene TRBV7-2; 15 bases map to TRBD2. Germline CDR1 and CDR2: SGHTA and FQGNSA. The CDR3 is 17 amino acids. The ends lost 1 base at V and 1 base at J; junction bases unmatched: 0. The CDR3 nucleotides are TGTGCCAGCAGCTTAGGGACTAGCGGGGGGGGCACAGATACGCAGTATTTT. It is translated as CASSLGTSGGGTDTQYF.

The CDR3 loop is CATSREKSSVETQYF. For the CDR3, the DNA is TGTGCCACCAGCAGAGAAAAGTCCTCCGTGGAGACCCAGTACTTC. This sequence joins TRBV15 and TRBJ2-5; no clear D gene. Germline V gene lookup returns CDR1 LNHNV and CDR2 YYDKDF (reference sequence). With 0 bases removed from V and 5 bases from J, the gap between germline ends came to 13 bases. This CDR3 has 15 amino acids.

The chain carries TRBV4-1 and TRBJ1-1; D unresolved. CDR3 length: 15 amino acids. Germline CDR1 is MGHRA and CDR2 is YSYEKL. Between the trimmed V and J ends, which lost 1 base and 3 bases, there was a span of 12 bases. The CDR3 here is CASSQALQRYTEAFF. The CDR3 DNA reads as TGCGCCAGCAGCCAAGCCCTGCAGCGCTACACTGAAGCTTTCTTT.